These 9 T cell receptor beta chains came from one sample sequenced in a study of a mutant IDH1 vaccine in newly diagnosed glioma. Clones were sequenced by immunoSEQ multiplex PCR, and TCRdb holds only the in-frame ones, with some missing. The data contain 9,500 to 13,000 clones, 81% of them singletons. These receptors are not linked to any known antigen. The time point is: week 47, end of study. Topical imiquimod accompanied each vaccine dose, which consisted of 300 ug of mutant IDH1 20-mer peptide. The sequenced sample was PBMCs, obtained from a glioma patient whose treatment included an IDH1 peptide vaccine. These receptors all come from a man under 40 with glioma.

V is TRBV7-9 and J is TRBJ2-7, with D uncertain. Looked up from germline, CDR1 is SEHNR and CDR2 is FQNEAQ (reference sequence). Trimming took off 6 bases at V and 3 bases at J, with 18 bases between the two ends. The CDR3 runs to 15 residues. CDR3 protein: CASRPPAGVHYEQYF. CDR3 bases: TGTGCCAGCAGACCCCCGGCTGGGGTCCACTACGAGCAGTACTTC.

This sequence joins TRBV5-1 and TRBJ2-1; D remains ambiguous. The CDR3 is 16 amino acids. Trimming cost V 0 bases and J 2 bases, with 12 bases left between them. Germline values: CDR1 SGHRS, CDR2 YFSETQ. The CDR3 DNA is TGCGCCAGCAGCTTGGCAGCGATACAACCCTACAATGAGCAGTTCTTC. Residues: CASSLAAIQPYNEQFF. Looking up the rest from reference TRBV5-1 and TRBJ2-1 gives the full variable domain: KAGVTQTPRYLIKTRGQQVTLSCSPISGHRSVSWYQQTPGQGLQFLFEYFSETQRNKGNFPGRFSGRQFSNSRSEMNVSTLELGDSALYLCASSLAAIQPYNEQFFGPGTRLTVL.

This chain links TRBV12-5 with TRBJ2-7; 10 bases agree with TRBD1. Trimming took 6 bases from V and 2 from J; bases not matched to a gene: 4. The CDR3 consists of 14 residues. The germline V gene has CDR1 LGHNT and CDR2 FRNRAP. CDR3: CASGPGTGAYEQYF. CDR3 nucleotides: TGTGCTAGTGGACCCGGGACAGGGGCCTACGAGCAGTACTTC.

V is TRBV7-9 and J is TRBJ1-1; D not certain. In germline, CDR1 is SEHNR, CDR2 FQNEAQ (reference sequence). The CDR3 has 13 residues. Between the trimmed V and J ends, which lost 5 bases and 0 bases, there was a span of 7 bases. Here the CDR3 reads CASSTTVNTEAFF. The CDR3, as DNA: TGTGCCAGCAGCACCACAGTGAACACTGAAGCTTTCTTT.

The CDR3 loop reads CASSFQGRTDTQYF. The CDR3 nucleotides are TGTGCCAGCAGTTTCCAGGGGCGCACAGATACGCAGTATTTT. The V and J genes are TRBV27 and TRBJ2-3, with D perhaps matching TRBD1 (6 bases). Trimming cost V 3 bases and J 1 base, with 8 bases left between them. The CDR3 sequence is 14 residues long. Germline V lookup: CDR1 MNHEY, CDR2 SMNVEV (reference sequence).

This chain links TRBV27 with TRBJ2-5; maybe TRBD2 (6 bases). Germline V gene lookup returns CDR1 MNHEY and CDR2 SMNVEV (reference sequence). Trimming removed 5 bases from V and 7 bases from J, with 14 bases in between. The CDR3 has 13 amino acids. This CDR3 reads CASSPGAWGTQYF. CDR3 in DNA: TGTGCCAGCAGTCCGGGAGCCTGGGGGACCCAGTACTTC.

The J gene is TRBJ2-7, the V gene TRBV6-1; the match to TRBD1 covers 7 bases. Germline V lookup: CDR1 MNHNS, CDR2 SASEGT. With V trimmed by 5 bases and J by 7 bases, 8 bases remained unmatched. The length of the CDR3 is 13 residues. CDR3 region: CASSTRQGPEQYF. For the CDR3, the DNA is TGTGCCAGCAGTACCAGACAGGGTCCGGAGCAGTACTTC.

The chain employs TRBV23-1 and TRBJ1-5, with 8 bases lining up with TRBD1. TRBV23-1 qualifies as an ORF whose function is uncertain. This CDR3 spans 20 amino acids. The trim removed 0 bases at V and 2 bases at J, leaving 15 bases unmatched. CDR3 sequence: CASSQSIRRTGIWGNQPQHF. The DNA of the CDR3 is TGCGCCAGCAGTCAATCGATTAGGCGGACAGGGATTTGGGGCAATCAGCCCCAGCATTTT.

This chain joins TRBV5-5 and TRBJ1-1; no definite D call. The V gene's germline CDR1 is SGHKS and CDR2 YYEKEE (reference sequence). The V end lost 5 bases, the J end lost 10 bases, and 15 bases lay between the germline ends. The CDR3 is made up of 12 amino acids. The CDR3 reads CASSNPLEGAFF. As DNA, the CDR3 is TGTGCCAGCAGTAACCCCCTCGAGGGAGCTTTCTTT.